These 17 T cell receptor beta chains were all obtained from the same sample, sequenced in a study of shared clonotypes between healthy human individuals. Here immunoSEQ multiplex PCR was the method, and the copy in TCRdb shows in-frame clones only, minus some. The table has over 850,000 clones, around 78% seen once. Sequencing input: memory CD4+ T cells from PBMCs. The subset is: CD45RA-negative fraction. The receptors were gathered from a young man in good health. Some clones in this sample may be carry-over from other donors' samples.

This rearrangement joins TRBV19 to TRBJ2-4; D possibly matches TRBD1 or TRBD2 (5 bases each). The CDR3 has 13 amino acids. Trimming pared 0 bases from V and 9 bases from J, leaving 9 bases between. Germline V gives CDR1 LNHDA, CDR2 SQIVND (reference sequence). The CDR3 DNA reads TGTGCCAGTAGTATAGACCCAGGGAGCATTCAGTACTTC. It is translated as CASSIDPGSIQYF.

The rearrangement uses TRBV28 and TRBJ2-7, with 7 bases identical to TRBD1. The CDR3 loop spans 12 amino acids. The germline V gene has CDR1 MDHEN and CDR2 SYDVKM. V lost 5 bases and J lost 12; bases outside the gene matches: 10. The CDR3 protein is CASSLTGSLVYF. The CDR3, as DNA: TGTGCCAGCAGTCTGACAGGGTCCCTAGTGTACTTC.

The chain employs TRBV10-3 and TRBJ2-5, with D maybe TRBD1 (5 bases). The CDR3 covers 14 residues. Germline V CDR1 and CDR2: ENHRY, SYGVKD. The V end was cut by 4 bases, the J end by 7 bases, with 16 bases between. CDR3 in amino acids: CAISVELGRGTQYF. For the CDR3, the DNA is TGTGCCATCAGTGTAGAGCTAGGAAGGGGGACCCAGTACTTC.

This clone has a single count. The genes are TRBV15 and TRBJ1-2, with 9 bases aligning to TRBD1. With 5 bases clipped from V and 5 bases from J, the junction kept 0 bases outside the gene matches. Germline CDR1 reads LNHNV; CDR2 reads YYDKDF (reference sequence). The CDR3 totals 12 residues. In DNA form, the CDR3 reads TGTGCCACCAGCGACAGGGGGTATGGCTACACCTTC. Translated, it gives CATSDRGYGYTF.

In the case of this clone: Different DNA sequences within this sample yield the same CDR3. The chain is built from TRBV29-1 and TRBJ1-1, with D possibly TRBD1 on 5 matching bases. This CDR3 comprises 12 residues. The germline gives CDR1 SQVTM, CDR2 ANQGSEA. Deletions cut 4 bases from V and 4 bases from J, with 10 bases between. CDR3 loop: CSVGQGSTEAFF. The CDR3 DNA sequence: TGCAGCGTTGGGCAGGGAAGCACTGAAGCTTTCTTT.

This clone was counted a single time. V and J are TRBV28 and TRBJ1-3, with D unclear. The germline V gene encodes CDR1 MDHEN and CDR2 SYDVKM. The CDR3 is 15 amino acids. Trimming stripped 6 bases from V and 0 bases from J, with 12 bases between. Here the CDR3 DNA reads TGTGCCAGCAGCCCCCACTCCCTCTCTGGAAACACCATATATTTT. Amino acid sequence: CASSPHSLSGNTIYF. Together with reference TRBV28 and TRBJ1-3, the CDR3 gives the full variable domain: DVKVTQSSRYLVKRTGEKVFLECVQDMDHENMFWYRQDPGLGLRLIYFSYDVKMKEKGDIPEGYSVSREKKERFSLILESASTNQTSMYLCASSPHSLSGNTIYFGEGSWLTVV.

J is TRBJ1-1 and V is TRBV5-1, with D possibly matching TRBD1 (5 bases). This CDR3 has 16 amino acids. Germline lookup yields CDR1 SGHRS and CDR2 YFSETQ. Trimming removed 1 base from V and 0 bases from J, with 13 bases in between. The CDR3 region is CASSLRGRGVNTEAFF. CDR3 in DNA: TGCGCCAGCAGCTTGAGGGGACGAGGGGTGAACACTGAAGCTTTCTTT.

This chain joins TRBV11-2 and TRBJ2-1; D uncertain. Germline V lookup: CDR1 SGHAT, CDR2 FQNNGV. The ends were cut back, 4 bases at V and 8 bases at J, with 9 bases in the middle. The CDR3 length is 12 residues. DNA of the CDR3: TGTGCCAGCAGCTACCCCTTCCATGAGCAGTTCTTC. It translates to CASSYPFHEQFF.

This rearrangement joins TRBV9 to TRBJ2-2; the D gene is possibly TRBD2 (7 bases). The CDR3 extends over 15 amino acids. Germline V gene lookup returns CDR1 SGDLS and CDR2 YYNGEE. V gave up 4 bases and J gave up 6 bases, with 16 bases separating them. CDR3 region: CASSSGLEGAGELFF. CDR3 coding DNA: TGTGCCAGCAGCTCCGGACTAGAGGGGGCCGGGGAGCTGTTTTTT.

The V call is TRBV29-1, the J call TRBJ1-4, with D hard to call. Germline-derived CDR1 and CDR2 are SQVTM and ANQGSEA. This CDR3 is 12 amino acids long. Trimming took 6 bases from V and 0 from J, leaving 5 bases between them. CDR3 region: CSVGSTNEKLFF. In DNA form, the CDR3 reads TGCAGCGTGGGTTCAACTAATGAAAAACTGTTTTTT. Full variable domain (missing parts from reference TRBV29-1 and TRBJ1-4): SAVISQKPSRDICQRGTSLTIQCQVDSQVTMMFWYRQQPGQSLTLIATANQGSEATYESGFVIDKFPISRPNLTFSTLTVSNMSPEDSSIYLCSVGSTNEKLFFGSGTQLSVL.

V and J are TRBV7-2 and TRBJ2-7; TRBD2 matches 15 bases. Germline V lookup: CDR1 SGHTA, CDR2 FQGNSA. V dropped 5 bases and J dropped 9; count of bases not matched to a gene: 5. CDR3 length: 14 amino acids. This chain's CDR3 is CASSPGLAGGGQYF. CDR3 DNA sequence: TGTGCCAGCAGCCCGGGACTAGCGGGAGGTGGGCAGTACTTC.

The chain combines TRBV28 with TRBJ1-5, with D unresolved. CDR1 is MDHEN and CDR2 is SYDVKM in the germline V gene. The CDR3 spans 14 residues. V was cut by 7 bases and J by 7 bases, with 17 bases left in between. The CDR3 is CASKLGGLGQPQHF. As DNA, the CDR3 is TGTGCCAGCAAATTGGGTGGTTTGGGCCAGCCCCAGCATTTT.

The chain carries TRBV6-5 and TRBJ1-1; no reliable D call. Germline V gene data show CDR1 as MNHEY and CDR2 as SVGAGI. V lost 2 bases to trimming and J lost 9 bases, with 7 bases between them. The CDR3 extends over 11 amino acids. CDR3 in amino acids: CASSYGLKAFF. CDR3 DNA: TGTGCCAGCAGTTACGGGTTAAAAGCTTTCTTT.

The rearrangement uses TRBV5-1 and TRBJ2-3; D unclear. There are 15 residues in the CDR3. Germline lookup yields CDR1 SGHRS and CDR2 YFSETQ. The V end was cut by 4 bases, the J end by 0 bases, with 12 bases between. CDR3 sequence reads: CASSGPGLSTDTQYF. DNA for the CDR3: TGCGCCAGCAGCGGGCCCGGCCTCAGCACAGATACGCAGTATTTT.

The rearrangement uses TRBV5-4 and TRBJ2-7; D might be TRBD1 or TRBD2, each matching 5 bases. CDR1 is SGHNT, CDR2 YYREEE, per germline (reference sequence). The germline V and J ends were trimmed by 0 bases and 5 bases, with 18 bases remaining between them. CDR3 length equals 16 residues. CDR3 region: CASSLAGASSFHEQYF. The CDR3 nucleotides read TGTGCCAGCAGCTTGGCCGGGGCATCTTCCTTCCACGAGCAGTACTTC.

This clone has only a few counts. The chain is built from TRBV20-1 and TRBJ1-1; D ambiguous. Deletions cut 6 bases from V and 3 bases from J, with 8 bases between. The CDR3 is 11 residues long. CDR1 is DFQATT and CDR2 is SNEGSKA in the germline V gene (reference sequence). CDR3 protein: CSALIHTEAFF. CDR3 sequence (DNA): TGCAGTGCCCTTATTCACACTGAAGCTTTCTTT.

The chain uses TRBV7-2 and TRBJ2-5; 12 nucleotides agree with TRBD2. Germline values: CDR1 SGHTA, CDR2 FQGNSA. With 6 bases clipped from V and 1 base from J, the junction kept 3 bases outside the gene matches. This CDR3 is 15 amino acids long. The CDR3 reads CASSLLAGGQETQYF. CDR3 nucleotides: TGTGCCAGCAGTTTACTAGCGGGAGGCCAAGAGACCCAGTACTTC.